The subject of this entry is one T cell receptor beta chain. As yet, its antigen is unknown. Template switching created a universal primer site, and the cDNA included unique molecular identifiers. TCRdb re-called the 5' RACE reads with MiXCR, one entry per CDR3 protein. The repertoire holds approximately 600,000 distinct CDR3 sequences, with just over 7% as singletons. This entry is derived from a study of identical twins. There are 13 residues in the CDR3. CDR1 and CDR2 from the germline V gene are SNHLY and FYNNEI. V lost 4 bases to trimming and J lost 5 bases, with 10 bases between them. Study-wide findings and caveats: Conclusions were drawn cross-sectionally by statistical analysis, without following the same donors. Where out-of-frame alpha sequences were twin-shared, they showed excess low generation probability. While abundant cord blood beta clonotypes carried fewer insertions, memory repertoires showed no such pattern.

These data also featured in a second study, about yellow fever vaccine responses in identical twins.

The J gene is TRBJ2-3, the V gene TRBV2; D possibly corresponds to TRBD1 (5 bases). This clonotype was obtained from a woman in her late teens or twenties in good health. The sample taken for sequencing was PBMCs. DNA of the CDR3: TGTGCCAGCAGTGCCAGGGTCGGAGATACGCAGTATTTT. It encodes CASSARVGDTQYF.